The rows below give T cell receptor beta chains drawn from one sample of a study of cytomegalovirus exposure and HLA in healthy donors. Generated by immunoSEQ multiplex PCR, the TCRdb table keeps only in-frame clones and is missing some. The sample lists 200,000 to 300,000 clones; around 81% were seen once. What was sequenced was PBMCs. The receptors originated from a woman aged 55-69 years in good health and CMV-seropositive. Each CDR3 is given with its conserved first and last residue. The D gene is left open where the match is weak. Size is stated for part of the rows, as once, few or many counts, or as a class when the clone is expanded.

clone size	D gene	J gene	V gene	CDR3 DNA	CDR3 protein
NA	NA	TRBJ2-1	TRBV7-9	TGTGCCAGCAGCTTTGGGCGGGGTTGGGATGAGCAGTTCTTC	CASSFGRGWDEQFF
NA	NA	TRBJ1-1	TRBV7-9	TGTGCCAGCAGCTTATTCACGGGAGGCACTGAAGCTTTCTTT	CASSLFTGGTEAFF
NA	NA	TRBJ1-1	TRBV29-1	TGCAGCGTCCGACAGGAGATGAACACTGAAGCTTTCTTT	CSVRQEMNTEAFF
NA	TRBD1	TRBJ1-2	TRBV7-2	TGTGCCAGCAGCTTAACCGGGACAGGGAACTATGGCTACACCTTC	CASSLTGTGNYGYTF
once	TRBD1	TRBJ2-1	TRBV2	TGTGCCAGCAGTGAAGAGGACAGGGGCGGGGATGAGCAGTTCTTC	CASSEEDRGGDEQFF
once	NA	TRBJ2-7	TRBV15	TGTGCCACCAGCAGAGATTTACGGAGCTCCTACGAGCAGTACTTC	CATSRDLRSSYEQYF
NA	NA	TRBJ2-7	TRBV6-5	TGTGCCAGCAGTTACTCGATTGGCCGGGACGAGCAGTACTTC	CASSYSIGRDEQYF
once	NA	TRBJ1-1	TRBV6-1	TGTGCCAGCAAGGGGAGGGACACTGAAGCTTTCTTT	CASKGRDTEAFF
few	TRBD2	TRBJ2-1	TRBV10-3	TGTGCCATCAGGGGGGGACTAGCGGGCTACAATGAGCAGTTCTTC	CAIRGGLAGYNEQFF
NA	NA	TRBJ1-1	TRBV6-5	TGTGCCAGCAGTCTGGAGGGCTCGTACACTGAAGCTTTCTTT	CASSLEGSYTEAFF
NA	NA	TRBJ1-1	TRBV29-1	TGCAGCGTCCCCAAGGGGATTGAAGCTTTCTTT	CSVPKGIEAFF
NA	NA	TRBJ2-1	TRBV6-6	TGTGCCAGCAGTTACTCGACAATCGGACTGTTCTTC	CASSYSTIGLFF
NA	NA	TRBJ2-1	TRBV5-4	TGTGCCAGCAGCTTGGGGCAGGGAAGAACCGGTGAGCAGTTCTTC	CASSLGQGRTGEQFF
NA	NA	TRBJ2-2	TRBV6-5	TGTGCCAGCAGTTTTGGGCCCGGGGAGCTGTTTTTT	CASSFGPGELFF
NA	NA	TRBJ1-3	TRBV28	TGTGCCAGCAGACAGGAAGGAAACACCATATATTTT	CASRQEGNTIYF
NA	NA	TRBJ1-3	TRBV9	TGTGCCAGCAGTCGGGACACTGGAAACACCATATATTTT	CASSRDTGNTIYF
NA	NA	TRBJ1-1	TRBV29-1	TGCAGCGGGGAGGGTTCTAACACTGAAGCTTTCTTT	CSGEGSNTEAFF
NA	NA	TRBJ2-7	TRBV7-2	TGTGCCAGCAGCTTAGTTCCGACTAGAACTACCTACGAGCAGTACTTC	CASSLVPTRTTYEQYF
NA	NA	TRBJ2-7	TRBV2	TGTGCCAGCAGTGAAGGCAGTGGGCAGTACTTC	CASSEGSGQYF
NA	TRBD1	TRBJ2-5	TRBV5-1	TGCGCCAGCAGCCAGACAGGGAACCAAGAGACCCAGTACTTC	CASSQTGNQETQYF